This T cell receptor (beta chain) appears in the sequencing data of a study of shared clonotypes between healthy human individuals. Background on the study: With ages of 18 to 49, the donors were two women and three men. CD4 naive and CD4 memory each took three plates per donor, while CD8 naive took two and CD8 memory one. Regarding the study as a whole: It was expected that sequencing depth would affect clonotype sharing among donors. Between a handful of donors, naive CD4 clonotypes were shared at a level of about 5.3%.

It was CD45RO-negative cells, positively selected for CCR7, that made up naive CD8 cells, with terminally differentiated effector memory CD45RA+ cells excluded. Some clones are missing from TCRdb's copy, which holds only in-frame ones; the method was immunoSEQ multiplex PCR. The sample carries some 2 million clones, less than 95% recorded once. This clone was observed a single time. Its antigen is still unknown. This TCR was recovered from a man aged 18 to 35 in good health. Material: naive CD8+ T cells sorted from blood.

CDR3 sequence (DNA): TGTGCCTGGAGTATCGACACCTACGAGCAGTACTTC. Amino acids: CAWSIDTYEQYF. The chain has TRBV30 and TRBJ2-7; D not certain. Per germline, CDR1 GTSNPN and CDR2 SVGIG (reference sequence). CDR3 length: 12 residues. Deletions cut 2 bases from V and 2 bases from J, with 7 bases between.